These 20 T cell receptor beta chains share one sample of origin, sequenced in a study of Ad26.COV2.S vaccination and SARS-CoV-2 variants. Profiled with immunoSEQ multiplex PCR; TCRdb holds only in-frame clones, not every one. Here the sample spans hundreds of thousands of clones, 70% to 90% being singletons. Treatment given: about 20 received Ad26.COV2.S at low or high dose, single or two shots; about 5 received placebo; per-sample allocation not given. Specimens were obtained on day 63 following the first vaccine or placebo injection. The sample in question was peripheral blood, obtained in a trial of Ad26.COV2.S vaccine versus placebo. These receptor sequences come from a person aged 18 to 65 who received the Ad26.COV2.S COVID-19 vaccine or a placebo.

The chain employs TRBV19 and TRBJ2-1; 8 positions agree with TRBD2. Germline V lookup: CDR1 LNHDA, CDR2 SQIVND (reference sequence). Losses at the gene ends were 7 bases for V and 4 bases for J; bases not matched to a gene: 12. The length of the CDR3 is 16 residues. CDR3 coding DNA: TGTGCCAGTAAGTCGGTGTTTAGCGGGGATTACAATGAGCAGTTCTTC. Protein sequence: CASKSVFSGDYNEQFF.

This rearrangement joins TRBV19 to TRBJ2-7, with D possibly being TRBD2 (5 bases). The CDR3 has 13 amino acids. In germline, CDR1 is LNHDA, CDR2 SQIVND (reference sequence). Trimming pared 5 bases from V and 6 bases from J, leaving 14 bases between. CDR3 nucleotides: TGTGCCAGTAGTCGGAACAGCGGTGGCGAGCAGTACTTC. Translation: CASSRNSGGEQYF. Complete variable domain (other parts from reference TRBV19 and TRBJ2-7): DGGITQSPKYLFRKEGQNVTLSCEQNLNHDAMYWYRQDPGQGLRLIYYSQIVNDFQKGDIAEGYSVSREKKESFPLTVTSAQKNPTAFYLCASSRNSGGEQYFGPGTRLTVT.

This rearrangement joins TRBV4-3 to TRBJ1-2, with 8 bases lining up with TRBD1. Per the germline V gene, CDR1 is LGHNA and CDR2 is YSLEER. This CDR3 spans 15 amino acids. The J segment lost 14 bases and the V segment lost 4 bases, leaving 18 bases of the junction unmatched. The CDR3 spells CASSRSLGQGAIGTF. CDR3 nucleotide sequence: TGCGCCAGCAGCCGTTCCCTAGGGCAGGGGGCGATAGGGACCTTC.

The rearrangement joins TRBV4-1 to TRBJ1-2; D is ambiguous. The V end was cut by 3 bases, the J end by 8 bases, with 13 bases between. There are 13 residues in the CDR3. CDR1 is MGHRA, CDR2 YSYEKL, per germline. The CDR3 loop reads CASSHDGVSGYTF. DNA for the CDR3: TGCGCCAGCAGCCATGACGGGGTAAGCGGCTACACCTTC.

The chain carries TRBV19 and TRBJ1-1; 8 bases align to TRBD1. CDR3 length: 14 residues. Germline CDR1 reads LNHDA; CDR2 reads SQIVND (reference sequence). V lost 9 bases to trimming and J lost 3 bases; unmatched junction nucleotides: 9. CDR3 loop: CASKRQGRDTEAFF. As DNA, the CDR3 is TGTGCCAGCAAACGACAGGGGAGGGACACTGAAGCTTTCTTT.

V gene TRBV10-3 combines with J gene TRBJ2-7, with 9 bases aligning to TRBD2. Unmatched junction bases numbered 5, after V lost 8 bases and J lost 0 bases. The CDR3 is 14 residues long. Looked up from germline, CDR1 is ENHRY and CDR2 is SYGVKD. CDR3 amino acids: CAIGSRGGSYEQYF. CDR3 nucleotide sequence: TGTGCCATCGGTTCGCGGGGGGGCTCCTACGAGCAGTACTTC.

CDR3 amino acids: CASSFLTGEAEAFF. The DNA for the CDR3 is TGTGCCAGCAGCTTCTTAACAGGCGAGGCTGAAGCTTTCTTT. The J gene is TRBJ1-1, the V gene TRBV11-2, with D maybe TRBD1 (5 bases). This CDR3 has 14 amino acids. The V gene lost 3 bases and the J gene lost 6 bases, with 14 bases spanning the gap. Germline V gene lookup returns CDR1 SGHAT and CDR2 FQNNGV.

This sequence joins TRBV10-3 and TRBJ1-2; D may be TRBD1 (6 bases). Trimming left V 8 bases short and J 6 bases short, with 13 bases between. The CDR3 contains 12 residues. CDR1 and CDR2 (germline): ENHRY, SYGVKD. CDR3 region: CAISPDSDGYTF. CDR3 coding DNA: TGTGCCATCTCCCCGGACAGCGATGGCTACACCTTC.

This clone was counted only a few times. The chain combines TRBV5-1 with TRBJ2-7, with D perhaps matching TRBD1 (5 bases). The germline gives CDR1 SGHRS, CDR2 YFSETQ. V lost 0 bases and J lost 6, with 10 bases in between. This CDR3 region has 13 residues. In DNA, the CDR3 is TGCGCCAGCAGCTTGGGACAGCCCCTCGAGCAGTACTTC. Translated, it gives CASSLGQPLEQYF.

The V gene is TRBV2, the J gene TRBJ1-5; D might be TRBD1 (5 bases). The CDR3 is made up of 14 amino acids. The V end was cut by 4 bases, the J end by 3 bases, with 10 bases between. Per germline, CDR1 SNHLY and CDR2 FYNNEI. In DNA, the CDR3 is TGTGCCAGCAGTGGTCAGGGTTTCAATCAGCCCCAGCATTTT. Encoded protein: CASSGQGFNQPQHF.

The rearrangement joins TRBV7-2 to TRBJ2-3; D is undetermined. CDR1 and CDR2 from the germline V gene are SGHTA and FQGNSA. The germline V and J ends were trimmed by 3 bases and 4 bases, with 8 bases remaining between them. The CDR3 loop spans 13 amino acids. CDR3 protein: CASSLSRPDTQYF. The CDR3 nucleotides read TGTGCCAGCAGCTTGAGTCGTCCAGATACGCAGTATTTT. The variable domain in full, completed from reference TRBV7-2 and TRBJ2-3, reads GAGVSQSPSNKVTEKGKDVELRCDPISGHTALYWYRQSLGQGLEFLIYFQGNSAPDKSGLPSDRFSAERTGGSVSTLTIQRTQQEDSAVYLCASSLSRPDTQYFGPGTRLTVL.

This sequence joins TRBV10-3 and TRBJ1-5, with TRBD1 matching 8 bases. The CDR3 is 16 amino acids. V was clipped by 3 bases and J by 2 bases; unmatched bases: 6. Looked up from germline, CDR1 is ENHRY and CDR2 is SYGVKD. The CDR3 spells CAISDSDRAGNQPQHF. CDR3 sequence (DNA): TGTGCCATCAGTGATTCGGACAGGGCCGGCAATCAGCCCCAGCATTTT.

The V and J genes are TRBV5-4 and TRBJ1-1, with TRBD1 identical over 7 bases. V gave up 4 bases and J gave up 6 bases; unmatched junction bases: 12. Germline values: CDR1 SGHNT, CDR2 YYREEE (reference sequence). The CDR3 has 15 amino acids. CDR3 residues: CASSVIQGSLSEAFF. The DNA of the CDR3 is TGTGCCAGCAGCGTCATACAGGGGTCCCTTTCTGAAGCTTTCTTT.

CDR3 amino acids: CASSLRPGQGGEQYF. The CDR3 bases are TGTGCCAGCAGCCTCCGACCGGGACAGGGTGGCGAGCAGTACTTC. The chain couples TRBV4-2 to TRBJ2-7; TRBD1 agrees at 9 bases. J lost 6 bases, V lost 4 bases, and 10 bases had no gene match. This CDR3 has 15 amino acids. Germline loops: CDR1 LGHNA, CDR2 YNFKEQ.

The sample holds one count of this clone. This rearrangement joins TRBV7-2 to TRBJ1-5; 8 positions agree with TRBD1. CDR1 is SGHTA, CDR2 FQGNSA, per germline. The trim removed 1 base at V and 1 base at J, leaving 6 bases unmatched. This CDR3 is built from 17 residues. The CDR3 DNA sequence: TGTGCCAGCAGCTTAGGAGGCCGGACAGGGAGCAATCAGCCCCAGCATTTT. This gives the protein CASSLGGRTGSNQPQHF.

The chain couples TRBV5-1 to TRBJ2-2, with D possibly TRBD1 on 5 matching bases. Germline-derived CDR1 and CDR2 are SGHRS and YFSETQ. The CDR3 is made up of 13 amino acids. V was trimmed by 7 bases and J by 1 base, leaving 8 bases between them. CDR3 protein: CASEGENTGELFF. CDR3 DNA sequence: TGCGCCAGCGAAGGGGAGAACACCGGGGAGCTGTTTTTT.

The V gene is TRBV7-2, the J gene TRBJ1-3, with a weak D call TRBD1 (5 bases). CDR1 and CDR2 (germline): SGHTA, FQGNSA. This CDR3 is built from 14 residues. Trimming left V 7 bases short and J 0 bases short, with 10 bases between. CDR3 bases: TGTGCCAGCACCACTGGGACCTCTGGAAACACCATATATTTT. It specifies CASTTGTSGNTIYF.

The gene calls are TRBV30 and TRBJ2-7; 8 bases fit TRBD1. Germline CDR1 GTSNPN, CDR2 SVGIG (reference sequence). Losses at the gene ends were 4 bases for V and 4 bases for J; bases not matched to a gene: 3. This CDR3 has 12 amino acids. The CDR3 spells CAWNTGGYEQYF. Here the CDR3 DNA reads TGTGCCTGGAATACAGGGGGGTACGAGCAGTACTTC. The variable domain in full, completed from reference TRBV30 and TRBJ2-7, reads SQTIHQWPATLVQPVGSPLSLECTVEGTSNPNLYWYRQAAGRGLQLLFYSVGIGQISSEVPQNLSASRPQDRQFILSSKKLLLSDSGFYLCAWNTGGYEQYFGPGTRLTVT.

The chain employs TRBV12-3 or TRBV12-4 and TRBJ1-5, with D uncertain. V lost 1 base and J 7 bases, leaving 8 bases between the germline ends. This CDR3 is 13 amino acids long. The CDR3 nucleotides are TGTGCCAGCAGTTTAGATCTCCGCCAGCCCCAGCATTTT. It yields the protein CASSLDLRQPQHF.

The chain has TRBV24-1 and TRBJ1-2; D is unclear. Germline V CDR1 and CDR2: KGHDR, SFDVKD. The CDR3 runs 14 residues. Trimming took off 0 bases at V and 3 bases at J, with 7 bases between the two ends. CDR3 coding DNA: TGTGCCACCAGTGATTTGGGCAGAGACTATGGCTACACCTTC. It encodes CATSDLGRDYGYTF.